This TCR beta chain was captured by sequencing in a study of T cell repertoires in cytomegalovirus infection. Study-wide background: The authors relied on CMV epitopes, both recently identified HLA-C-restricted and well-studied HLA-B-restricted. Indicated by public TCR beta signatures were CMV infection and matching HLA type.

The CDR3 runs 16 residues. Germline values: CDR1 SGHTA, CDR2 FQGNSA. V lost 0 bases and J lost 0, with 11 bases in between. The study, taken as a whole, reports: Across the ex vivo response, the dominant clonotypes were HLA-C-restricted CMV-specific TCR beta clonotypes. Individuals carrying CMV plus the relevant HLA were identified by cumulative frequency of public TCR beta families.

Details on this clonotype: Its target is unknown.

TCRdb called the reads again in MiXCR, with one record for every CDR3 protein. The data show tens of thousands of distinct CDR3 sequences, roughly 20% seen once. This chain uses TRBV7-2 with TRBJ1-2; D remains ambiguous. This sequence originates from a human donor in good health (CMV status not recorded). Some clones in this sample may be carry-over from other donors' samples. Source: CD8+ T cells from cultured PBMCs, taken from culture after CMV antigen stimulation. CDR3 region: CASSLAVDGTNYGYTF. DNA of the CDR3: TGTGCCAGCAGCTTAGCCGTGGACGGGACTAACTATGGCTACACCTTC. Combining the CDR3 with reference TRBV7-2 and TRBJ1-2 gives the whole variable domain GAGVSQSPSNKVTEKGKDVELRCDPISGHTALYWYRQSLGQGLEFLIYFQGNSAPDKSGLPSDRFSAERTGGSVSTLTIQRTQQEDSAVYLCASSLAVDGTNYGYTFGSGTRLTVV.